A selection of T cell receptor beta chains follows, all from one sample in a study of T cell responses to AZD1222 COVID-19 vaccine. Sequencing used immunoSEQ multiplex PCR; TCRdb keeps in-frame clones, though not all of them. The sample carries some 130,000 clones, just under 95% recorded once. The material sequenced was peripheral blood, taken 28 days after the second AZD1222 dose. The receptors come from an adult who received the AZD1222 COVID-19 vaccine. The conserved cysteine and the conserved F or W are not part of the CDR3 here. Fields, in order: V gene, CDR3 protein.

>TRBV7-2
ASSTGVTSNQPQH
>TRBV5-1
ASSTLGTGELF
>TRBV28
ATKVYGGRGNEQF
>TRBV6-6
ASSPLQGEAGELF
>TRBV21-1
ASNGPQGGGFSNQPQH
>TRBV6-2/TRBV6-3
ASSLPGRVLH
>TRBV3-1/TRBV3-2
ASSQVYRGPKNTEAF
>TRBV7-3
ASSSGQGNNEQF
>TRBV24-1
ATSDMTGTRANTGELF
>TRBV30
AWSVTSGGYTQY
>TRBV5-6
ASRKVGSTYEQY
>TRBV7-9
ASSLGQGVTGELF
>TRBV20-1
SVSGHPEQY
>TRBV5-1
ASSLELTGYTEAF
>TRBV6-5
ASRRWEGNEQY
>TRBV7-8
ASSPQETQY
>TRBV4-1
ASSQNPNGGYEQY
>TRBV28
ASSLWRDKNYGYT
>TRBV3-1/TRBV3-2
ASSQAVIGNTIY
>TRBV30
AWIGVVGHRNTIY
>TRBV9
ASSVGSNSPLH
>TRBV6-5
ASSYYKSYGYT
>TRBV2
ASSLRVTGVNTEAF
>TRBV5-1
ASSLGRGGYT
>TRBV13
ASSRLAQETQY
>TRBV5-1
ASSLGDSNEKLF
>TRBV4-3
ASSQGPSGTGELF
>TRBV24-1
ATSAKNLNQEKGYSNQPQH
>TRBV11-3
ASCYSPLH
>TRBV3-1/TRBV3-2
ASSFGLGTYEQY
>TRBV6-5
ASSYSIQGYNSPLH
>TRBV21-1
ASSKARGGTGWQETQY
>TRBV13
ASSLGANEKLF
>TRBV7-2
ASSPRTQGWTEAF
>TRBV28
ASSLLVDGYT
>TRBV6-1
ASSELGLGSRTDTQY
>TRBV4-2
ASSQDLRSNQPQH
>TRBV11-2
ASSLVGGAGETQY
>TRBV10-3
AISEAGHYSNQPQH
>TRBV6-5
ASSSQGNTEAF
>TRBV4-3
ASSQVTGAREKLF
>TRBV21-1
ASSYRDRHNSPLH
>TRBV28
ASSLNLGSSYNEQF
>TRBV11-3
ASSGKEFGNEQF
>TRBV7-2
ASSNLAGTYEQY
>TRBV4-1
ASSQLLANNEQF
>TRBV27
ASSPGLDNSPLH
>TRBV4-2
ASSPPDLVENTEAF
>TRBV6-2/TRBV6-3
ASSYSVTSGGRSTYEQY
>TRBV9
ASSPGEGGYGYT
>TRBV7-2
ASSLGSYRNVPTEAF
>TRBV18
ASSPGQLYGYT
>TRBV2
ASSEAQWLARLYEQY
>TRBV5-1
ASSLAGTVMQTQY
>TRBV18
ASSPVPGRRQETQY
>TRBV27
ASSSAQGTVGGYT
>TRBV18
ASSPRPDTQETQY
>TRBV3-1/TRBV3-2
ASSQTGVQPQH
>TRBV2
ASSASRFEQF